These 23 T cell receptor beta chains originate from one sample sequenced in a study of blood T cell repertoires in COVID-19 (dated by TCRdb to about 2020). Preparation of the library involved the immunoSEQ multiplex PCR assay. The source is immuneACCESS, and TCRdb retained only in-frame sequences with V and J called. Part of the clones is not carried over; for the studies checked, unresolved V genes explain less than half of this, and the remainder is unexplained. The sample records 60,000 to 85,000 clones, 90% to 95% of which are singletons. The ten largest clones represent just under 7.5% of the sample. The sequencing input was peripheral blood. Every receptor here comes from a man between 40 and 49 years old with COVID-19, enrolled during active disease.

J is TRBJ1-5 and V is TRBV5-1; 7 positions match TRBD1. This CDR3 is built from 16 residues. Germline CDR1 is SGHRS and CDR2 is YFSETQ. The trim removed 4 bases at V and 1 base at J, leaving 8 bases unmatched. CDR3 DNA sequence: TGCGCCAGCAGCCCGACAGGGCCGATGAGCAATCAGCCCCAGCATTTT. It specifies CASSPTGPMSNQPQHF.

The gene calls are TRBV5-4 and TRBJ2-5, with TRBD1 as a possible D gene (5 bases). Deletions cut 2 bases from V and 3 bases from J, with 14 bases between. Germline V gene data show CDR1 as SGHNT and CDR2 as YYREEE (reference sequence). The CDR3 consists of 15 residues. The CDR3 sequence: CASSFGAGNKETQYF. The CDR3 bases are TGTGCCAGCAGCTTTGGGGCAGGGAATAAAGAGACCCAGTACTTC.

The rearrangement links TRBV2 to TRBJ2-5, with D unclear. The germline CDR1 and CDR2 sequences are SNHLY and FYNNEI. The CDR3 loop spans 14 amino acids. Trimming took off 1 base at V and 4 bases at J, with 10 bases between the two ends. CDR3 region: CASSEGWAPETQYF. CDR3 DNA: TGTGCCAGCAGTGAAGGGTGGGCACCAGAGACCCAGTACTTC.

The chain joins TRBV6-5 to TRBJ2-2; 10 positions agree with TRBD1. CDR3 size: 16 residues. Looked up from germline, CDR1 is MNHEY and CDR2 is SVGAGI. J was trimmed by 5 bases and V by 0 bases; bases with no gene match: 3. Here the CDR3 reads CASSYSPGQGTGELFF. For the CDR3, the DNA is TGTGCCAGCAGTTACTCTCCGGGACAGGGGACCGGGGAGCTGTTTTTT.

This rearrangement joins TRBV19 to TRBJ2-3, with TRBD1 matching 7 bases. After removal of 6 bases from V and 0 bases from J, the junction contained 6 bases not matched to a gene. Germline values: CDR1 LNHDA, CDR2 SQIVND (reference sequence). The CDR3 sequence is 15 residues long. CDR3 sequence reads: CASRRTGHSTDTQYF. For the CDR3, the DNA is TGTGCCAGTAGACGGACAGGCCATAGCACAGATACGCAGTATTTT.

The chain recombines TRBV30 with TRBJ2-2; 7 bases are a match to TRBD1. CDR1 and CDR2 (germline): GTSNPN, SVGIG (reference sequence). This CDR3 is 15 amino acids long. V lost 3 bases and J lost 6; bases outside the gene matches: 10. The CDR3 DNA is TGTGCCTGGAGGGCACAGGGGATCCGGTCCGGGGAGCTGTTTTTT. This sequence encodes CAWRAQGIRSGELFF. Full variable domain (remainder filled in from reference TRBV30 and TRBJ2-2): SQTIHQWPATLVQPVGSPLSLECTVEGTSNPNLYWYRQAAGRGLQLLFYSVGIGQISSEVPQNLSASRPQDRQFILSSKKLLLSDSGFYLCAWRAQGIRSGELFFGEGSRLTVL.

The chain links TRBV5-6 to TRBJ2-1; 10 bases are a match to TRBD1. The germline CDR1 and CDR2 sequences are SGHDT and YYEEEE. The V segment lost 5 bases and the J segment 10 bases; nucleotides outside the gene matches: 18. The CDR3 runs 17 residues. CDR3 region: CASSSILRGQGDHEQFF. CDR3 nucleotide sequence: TGTGCCAGCAGTTCTATCCTTAGAGGACAGGGGGACCACGAGCAGTTCTTC.

This clone showed up just a few times. The chain is built from TRBV5-1 and TRBJ2-7; TRBD2 agrees at 10 bases. J was trimmed by 0 bases and V by 4 bases; bases with no gene match: 4. CDR1 and CDR2 (germline): SGHRS, YFSETQ. The CDR3 spans 15 residues. In nucleotides, the CDR3 is TGCGCCAGCAGCCCTAGCGGGGGAACCTCCTACGAGCAGTACTTC. Translated: CASSPSGGTSYEQYF.

The chain joins TRBV5-4 to TRBJ2-1; no definite D call. Trimming left V 4 bases short and J 9 bases short, with 20 bases between. The germline V gene encodes CDR1 SGHNT and CDR2 YYREEE (reference sequence). This CDR3 has 15 amino acids. The CDR3 coding sequence is TGTGCCAGCAGCCTCTTGGTTAAAGAGGTTGCTGAGCAGTTCTTC. It specifies CASSLLVKEVAEQFF. Full variable domain (rest looked up from reference TRBV5-4 and TRBJ2-1): ETGVTQSPTHLIKTRGQQVTLRCSSQSGHNTVSWYQQALGQGPQFIFQYYREEENGRGNFPPRFSGLQFPNYSSELNVNALELDDSALYLCASSLLVKEVAEQFFGPGTRLTVL.

J is TRBJ2-3 and V is TRBV5-1, with D possibly TRBD2 on 6 matching bases. V lost 4 bases and J 5 bases, leaving 14 bases between the germline ends. Per germline, CDR1 SGHRS and CDR2 YFSETQ. This CDR3 has 14 residues. The CDR3 is CASSPAGHGDTQYF. CDR3 nucleotide sequence: TGCGCCAGCAGCCCAGCGGGCCACGGAGATACGCAGTATTTT.

The rearrangement links TRBV19 to TRBJ1-3; D unresolved. The germline V gene has CDR1 LNHDA and CDR2 SQIVND (reference sequence). This CDR3 region has 15 residues. V was pared by 5 bases and J by 3 bases, with 14 bases between. CDR3 sequence: CASSSSGDRGNTIYF. The CDR3 region has the DNA TGTGCCAGTAGTTCTTCCGGGGATCGTGGAAACACCATATATTTT.

This rearrangement joins TRBV18 to TRBJ1-1, with 7 bases that match TRBD1. The length of the CDR3 is 14 residues. Trimming took 4 bases from V and 4 from J; bases not matched to a gene: 6. Germline V gene lookup returns CDR1 KGHSH and CDR2 LQKENI. The CDR3 DNA sequence: TGTGCCAGCTCACAGGGGGCCGGGATCACTGAAGCTTTCTTT. Translating gives CASSQGAGITEAFF.

J is TRBJ2-2 and V is TRBV30; D is unresolved. The CDR3 spans 15 residues. Trimming cost V 1 base and J 1 base, with 10 bases left between them. Per the germline V gene, CDR1 is GTSNPN and CDR2 is SVGIG (reference sequence). This chain's CDR3 is CAWSDAVGNTGELFF. DNA of the CDR3: TGTGCCTGGAGTGATGCGGTAGGGAACACCGGGGAGCTGTTTTTT.

The V and J genes are TRBV14 and TRBJ1-2, with D perhaps TRBD1 (6 bases). V shed 2 bases and J shed 9 bases, with 16 bases lying between them. Germline CDR1 is SGHDN and CDR2 is FVKESK. The CDR3 runs to 14 residues. CDR3 protein: CASSQRQASGSYTF. In DNA, the CDR3 is TGTGCCAGCAGCCAACGACAGGCAAGCGGGAGCTACACCTTC. The whole variable domain, remainder taken from reference TRBV14 and TRBJ1-2, is EAGVTQFPSHSVIEKGQTVTLRCDPISGHDNLYWYRRVMGKEIKFLLHFVKESKQDESGMPNNRFLAERTGGTYSTLKVQPAELEDSGVYFCASSQRQASGSYTFGSGTRLTVV.

The chain links TRBV28 to TRBJ1-2, with 11 bases aligning to TRBD1. The trim removed 6 bases at V and 7 bases at J, leaving 13 bases unmatched. Germline V gene data show CDR1 as MDHEN and CDR2 as SYDVKM. There are 16 residues in the CDR3. This CDR3 is CASSLLGGQGASGYTF. The CDR3 DNA reads as TGTGCCAGCAGCCTGCTCGGAGGACAGGGGGCTTCTGGCTACACCTTC.

This chain connects TRBV5-1 to TRBJ2-5; 10 nucleotides align to TRBD2. CDR3 length equals 17 residues. After removal of 4 bases from V and 3 bases from J, the junction contained 12 bases not matched to a gene. Germline V lookup: CDR1 SGHRS, CDR2 YFSETQ. CDR3 DNA: TGCGCCAGCAGCGTTGGAGGCTCTAGCGGGGGAGAAGAGACCCAGTACTTC. Translating it yields CASSVGGSSGGEETQYF.

V is TRBV11-2 and J is TRBJ2-3; D perhaps matches TRBD2 (6 bases). Trimming shortened V by 1 base and J by 2 bases, and 13 bases separated the two germline ends. The germline CDR1 and CDR2 sequences are SGHAT and FQNNGV. The CDR3 runs to 16 residues. The DNA of the CDR3 is TGTGCCAGCAGCTTAGGAACGGGACTCTACACAGATACGCAGTATTTT. Amino acid sequence: CASSLGTGLYTDTQYF.

The chain joins TRBV7-6 to TRBJ2-2; 9 bases agree with TRBD1. Trimming cost V 4 bases and J 5 bases; bases outside gene matches: 8. The CDR3 consists of 16 residues. Germline loops: CDR1 SGHVS, CDR2 FNYEAQ. CDR3 in DNA: TGTGCCAGCAGCTCTAGCGTGGGACAGGGAACCGGGGAGCTGTTTTTT. Amino acid sequence: CASSSSVGQGTGELFF.

In DNA, the CDR3 is TGCGCCAGCAGCCAAGAGCTAGCGGGGGGGCCGAGGGATGAGACCCAGTACTTC. Amino acid sequence: CASSQELAGGPRDETQYF. The J gene is TRBJ2-5, the V gene TRBV4-1; 12 positions agree with TRBD2. The CDR3 is 18 amino acids. CDR1 is MGHRA, CDR2 YSYEKL, per germline. Unmatched junction bases numbered 10, after V lost 0 bases and J lost 5 bases.

This clone was recorded only once. The chain uses TRBV6-1 and TRBJ2-1; D uncertain. This CDR3 is 14 amino acids long. Germline CDR1 and CDR2: MNHNS and SASEGT. V was shortened by 3 bases and J by 9 bases, with 15 bases between the two germline ends. Here the CDR3 DNA reads TGTGCCAGCAGTGATCCGGTAGCTGTCAGTGAGCAGTTCTTC. Protein sequence: CASSDPVAVSEQFF.

The chain couples TRBV19 to TRBJ1-1; D is perhaps TRBD1 (6 bases). Germline CDR1 is LNHDA and CDR2 is SQIVND (reference sequence). The CDR3 is 19 amino acids. V was cut by 1 base and J by 0 bases, with 21 bases left in between. Written as DNA, the CDR3 is TGTGCCAGTAGTATAGGTCTGGGACACCAAATGTGGGTGAACACTGAAGCTTTCTTT. Translating it yields CASSIGLGHQMWVNTEAFF.

The chain combines TRBV19 with TRBJ1-1; TRBD1 is a possible D gene (5 bases). The germline V gene has CDR1 LNHDA and CDR2 SQIVND (reference sequence). The CDR3 contains 14 residues. Between the trimmed V and J ends, which lost 3 bases and 3 bases, there was a span of 11 bases. CDR3 loop: CASSIRRGDTEAFF. As DNA, the CDR3 is TGTGCCAGTAGTATTCGGCGGGGGGACACTGAAGCTTTCTTT.

In its sample, this clone was seen once. The rearrangement uses TRBV9 and TRBJ1-2; 8 bases are a match to TRBD1. In germline, CDR1 is SGDLS, CDR2 YYNGEE. Trimming removed 3 bases from V and 4 bases from J; junction bases left unmatched: 8. This CDR3 is 15 amino acids long. The CDR3: CASSERQGSVYGYTF. The CDR3 DNA reads as TGTGCCAGCAGCGAACGACAGGGGTCGGTCTATGGCTACACCTTC.